These 5 T cell receptor beta chains were all obtained from the same sample, sequenced in a study of technical replicates of blood from a few donors. TCRdb's copy holds only in-frame clones and misses some; the assay was immunoSEQ multiplex PCR. The sample lists 75,000 to 90,000 clones; approximately 96% were seen once. Sequenced sample: T cells isolated from PBMCs. The receptors were gathered from a human donor in good health.

This clone occurred once. This chain connects TRBV2 to TRBJ1-5, with D possibly being TRBD1 (5 bases). Germline assignment: CDR1 SNHLY and CDR2 FYNNEI. Trimming cost V 9 bases and J 3 bases, with 18 bases left between them. The CDR3 spans 15 residues. CDR3 nucleotides: TGTGCCAGTAAGCGGGGGGACCTACTCAATCAGCCCCAGCATTTT. Its protein is CASKRGDLLNQPQHF.

The chain recombines TRBV6-1 with TRBJ1-5, with 8 bases aligning to TRBD1. The V and J ends lost 7 bases and 6 bases, in that order; junction bases with no gene match: 5. CDR3 length: 13 amino acids. Germline values: CDR1 MNHNS, CDR2 SASEGT. The CDR3 nucleotides are TGTGCCAGCAACAGGGGGGTCGGTCAGCCCCAGCATTTT. It specifies CASNRGVGQPQHF.

V is TRBV10-3 and J is TRBJ2-3; a possible D gene is TRBD2 (5 bases). Per the germline V gene, CDR1 is ENHRY and CDR2 is SYGVKD. V lost 10 bases, J lost 3 bases, and 14 bases lay in between. The CDR3 covers 13 residues. The CDR3 protein is CATLARETDTQYF. CDR3 nucleotides: TGTGCCACCCTAGCTCGGGAAACAGATACGCAGTATTTT.

The chain links TRBV19 to TRBJ1-5; D is possibly TRBD1 (6 bases). Trimming removed 5 bases from V and 4 bases from J, with 15 bases in between. Germline V gene lookup returns CDR1 LNHDA and CDR2 SQIVND (reference sequence). The length of the CDR3 is 15 residues. Here the CDR3 reads CASSPDQGLNQPQHF. In DNA form, the CDR3 reads TGTGCCAGTAGTCCGGATCAGGGGTTAAATCAGCCCCAGCATTTT.

As regards this clone: The same CDR3 also results from other DNA sequences found in this sample. The chain carries TRBV28 and TRBJ2-7, with 10 bases aligning to TRBD1. The CDR3 runs 15 residues. J was trimmed by 3 bases and V by 5 bases; bases with no gene match: 7. Germline V CDR1 and CDR2: MDHEN, SYDVKM. The CDR3 bases are TGTGCCAGCAGTCTCCCGGGACAGGGGCTCTACGAGCAGTACTTC. Translated: CASSLPGQGLYEQYF.